The entry below describes one T cell receptor beta chain. Its specificity is unknown. Sequencing used immunoSEQ multiplex PCR; TCRdb keeps in-frame clones, though not all of them. The data contain tens of thousands of clones, 80% to 95% of them singletons. The source of the sample is a study of T cell responses to AZD1222 COVID-19 vaccine. Study observations and caveats: Among vaccine-associated CD4 TCRs, coverage spanned spike, with dominance at 160-218 and 743-854.

Trimming cost V 3 bases and J 6 bases, with 11 bases left between them. The CDR3 extends over 13 amino acids. The source is an adult who received the AZD1222 COVID-19 vaccine. The chain combines TRBV12-3 or TRBV12-4 with TRBJ1-1; tentative D call: TRBD1 (5 bases). The sample here was peripheral blood, taken 28 days after the second AZD1222 dose. The CDR3 reads CASSLSGGAEAFF. Here the CDR3 DNA reads TGTGCCAGCAGTTTGTCGGGGGGTGCTGAAGCTTTCTTT.